A single sample gave rise to the 24 T cell receptor beta chains below, sequenced in a study of T cell responses to AZD1222 COVID-19 vaccine (dated by TCRdb to the early 2020s). Library method: the immunoSEQ multiplex PCR assay. TCRdb carries this immuneACCESS record with in-frame sequences only. Its versions omit some clonotypes, under half of them owing to an unresolved V gene in the studies checked, with the rest unexplained. In all, the sample holds around 170,000 clones, and roughly 91% of those were seen once. Jointly, the top ten make up 0.99% of the sample. In light of the paper, this sample's time point label describes: baseline before first vaccination. Specimen: peripheral blood, collected on day 0 of AZD1222 vaccination. These receptors came from an adult in good health.

This chain uses TRBV12-3 or TRBV12-4 with TRBJ1-4; TRBD1 is a possible D gene (6 bases). The V and J ends lost 3 bases and 10 bases respectively, with 12 bases between them. The CDR3 sequence is 13 residues long. CDR3 loop: CASSLEDRGKLFF. CDR3 bases: TGTGCCAGCAGTTTGGAGGACAGAGGAAAACTGTTTTTT.

V usage is TRBV3-1 (or the pseudogene TRBV3-2) and J usage is TRBJ2-5; D tentatively fits TRBD1 or TRBD2 (5 bases each). V was cut by 8 bases and J by 4 bases, with 11 bases left in between. The CDR3 sequence is 12 residues long. Looked up from germline, CDR1 is LGHDT and CDR2 is YNNKEL (reference sequence). CDR3 nucleotides: TGTGCCAGCGCTCCGGGACGAGAGACCCAGTACTTC. Its protein product is CASAPGRETQYF.

Points on this clone: The same CDR3 also results from other DNA sequences found in this sample. The chain employs TRBV7-2 and TRBJ1-1; no definite D call. There are 13 residues in the CDR3. Trimming left V 2 bases short and J 0 bases short, with 4 bases between. The germline CDR1 and CDR2 sequences are SGHTA and FQGNSA. Here the CDR3 DNA reads TGTGCCAGCAGCTTACGGATGAACACTGAAGCTTTCTTT. Protein product: CASSLRMNTEAFF.

The chain carries TRBV9 and TRBJ2-2; 10 positions agree with TRBD2. The V and J ends lost 3 bases and 6 bases, in that order; junction bases with no gene match: 5. The CDR3 has 15 residues. Germline V gene sequence: CDR1 SGDLS, CDR2 YYNGEE. The CDR3 DNA reads as TGTGCCAGCAGCGGGGTGCTAGCGGGGGCCGGGGAGCTGTTTTTT. Encoded protein: CASSGVLAGAGELFF. Complete variable domain (other parts from reference TRBV9 and TRBJ2-2): DSGVTQTPKHLITATGQRVTLRCSPRSGDLSVYWYQQSLDQGLQFLIQYYNGEERAKGNILERFSAQQFPDLHSELNLSSLELGDSALYFCASSGVLAGAGELFFGEGSRLTVL.

This clone has just one count. This rearrangement joins TRBV27 to TRBJ2-2; D is uncertain. CDR1 and CDR2 (germline): MNHEY, SMNVEV (reference sequence). CDR3 length: 14 residues. The germline V and J ends were trimmed by 1 base and 5 bases, with 8 bases remaining between them. CDR3 sequence reads: CASSLFRVTGELFF. Written as DNA, the CDR3 is TGTGCCAGCAGTTTATTTAGGGTTACCGGGGAGCTGTTTTTT.

This chain joins TRBV19 and TRBJ2-1; D uncertain. Germline-derived CDR1 and CDR2 are LNHDA and SQIVND (reference sequence). The V gene lost 4 bases and the J gene lost 0 bases, with 10 bases spanning the gap. The CDR3 has 15 residues. The CDR3: CASSSQRFSYNEQFF. Here the CDR3 DNA reads TGTGCCAGTAGTAGCCAGCGATTCTCCTACAATGAGCAGTTCTTC.

This chain links TRBV28 with TRBJ1-4, with D unclear. V gave up 2 bases and J gave up 5 bases, with 15 bases separating them. Germline assignment: CDR1 MDHEN and CDR2 SYDVKM. CDR3 length: 16 residues. The CDR3 is CASSLLGQDSNEKLFF. CDR3 DNA: TGTGCCAGCAGTTTACTAGGGCAGGACTCAAATGAAAAACTGTTTTTT.

This chain uses TRBV5-1 with TRBJ1-1; D perhaps matches TRBD1 (6 bases). Germline V gene sequence: CDR1 SGHRS, CDR2 YFSETQ. Trimming left V 2 bases short and J 0 bases short, with 14 bases between. There are 16 residues in the CDR3. CDR3 sequence reads: CASSLGVGGMNTEAFF. The CDR3 DNA sequence: TGCGCCAGCAGCTTAGGTGTGGGGGGCATGAACACTGAAGCTTTCTTT. Full variable domain (rest looked up from reference TRBV5-1 and TRBJ1-1): KAGVTQTPRYLIKTRGQQVTLSCSPISGHRSVSWYQQTPGQGLQFLFEYFSETQRNKGNFPGRFSGRQFSNSRSEMNVSTLELGDSALYLCASSLGVGGMNTEAFFGQGTRLTVV.

This clone was found once. J is TRBJ2-5 and V is TRBV5-5; D might be TRBD2 (6 bases). CDR3 size: 14 residues. V dropped 0 bases and J dropped 1 base, with 7 bases sitting between them. From germline, CDR1 is SGHKS and CDR2 YYEKEE (reference sequence). CDR3 sequence (DNA): TGTGCCAGCAGCTTGGTCGGGGGCCAAGAGACCCAGTACTTC. Translation: CASSLVGGQETQYF. Variable domain in full (rest from reference TRBV5-5 and TRBJ2-5): DAGVTQSPTHLIKTRGQQVTLRCSPISGHKSVSWYQQVLGQGPQFIFQYYEKEERGRGNFPDRFSARQFPNYSSELNVNALLLGDSALYLCASSLVGGQETQYFGPGTRLLVL.

This chain joins TRBV28 and TRBJ2-7; D is undetermined. The V and J ends lost 3 bases and 0 bases respectively, with 12 bases between them. The CDR3 sequence is 15 residues long. The V gene's germline CDR1 is MDHEN and CDR2 SYDVKM. The CDR3 bases are TGTGCCAGCAGTTTTTCGAGACTGGCCTCCTACGAGCAGTACTTC. This translates into CASSFSRLASYEQYF.

This chain links TRBV15 with TRBJ1-1, with 8 bases fitting TRBD1. The CDR3 consists of 16 residues. From germline, CDR1 is LNHNV and CDR2 YYDKDF (reference sequence). J was trimmed by 4 bases and V by 3 bases; bases with no gene match: 10. The CDR3 DNA follows: TGTGCCACCAGCAGCGGGTGGGGGCAGGGGGCCACTGAAGCTTTCTTT. It specifies CATSSGWGQGATEAFF.

This clone was observed a few times. The V call is TRBV5-6, the J call TRBJ1-5; D not certain. Trimming pared 4 bases from V and 0 bases from J, leaving 11 bases between. The germline V gene encodes CDR1 SGHDT and CDR2 YYEEEE. The CDR3 totals 15 residues. DNA of the CDR3: TGTGCCAGCAGCCAAGGGCTTTATAGCAATCAGCCCCAGCATTTT. Translating gives CASSQGLYSNQPQHF.

The chain carries TRBV19 and TRBJ2-7; 9 bases are shared with TRBD2. The CDR3 runs to 15 residues. Per germline, CDR1 LNHDA and CDR2 SQIVND (reference sequence). Trimming cost V 3 bases and J 3 bases; bases outside gene matches: 6. The CDR3 is CASSMGLAGYYEQYF. The CDR3 DNA sequence: TGTGCCAGTAGTATGGGGCTAGCGGGATACTACGAGCAGTACTTC.

The rearrangement joins TRBV13 to TRBJ2-3; unclear D gene. The J call may not be correct, given that the DNA end is closer to TRBJ1-5. The CDR3 totals 12 residues. From germline, CDR1 is PRHDT and CDR2 FYEKMQ (reference sequence). This chain's CDR3 is CASSRIWGTQHF. CDR3 DNA sequence: TGTGCCAGCAGCCGGATATGGGGTACGCAGCATTTT.

The chain joins TRBV14 to TRBJ2-7; D is uncertain. The CDR3 has 14 amino acids. V was clipped by 0 bases and J by 6 bases, with 12 bases between them. Germline V gene lookup returns CDR1 SGHDN and CDR2 FVKESK. The CDR3 nucleotides are TGTGCCAGCAGCCAAGATCTGAGTGTCGGCGAGCAGTACTTC. Translated: CASSQDLSVGEQYF.

In this sample, this clone turned up a few times. The V gene is TRBV27, the J gene TRBJ1-6; maybe TRBD1 (5 bases). The ends were cut back, 2 bases at V and 6 bases at J, with 11 bases in the middle. Germline CDR1 is MNHEY and CDR2 is SMNVEV (reference sequence). The CDR3 length is 15 residues. As DNA, the CDR3 is TGTGCCAGCAGTTTAGGGAAGGGGCTTAATTCACCCCTCCACTTT. The encoded protein is CASSLGKGLNSPLHF.

The V and J genes are TRBV10-3 and TRBJ1-1, with 9 bases fitting TRBD1. The V segment lost 8 bases and the J segment 1 base; nucleotides outside the gene matches: 2. Germline V gene data show CDR1 as ENHRY and CDR2 as SYGVKD. CDR3 length: 13 amino acids. CDR3 sequence (DNA): TGTGCCATCCGGGGACAGGGGAACACTGAAGCTTTCTTT. Amino acids: CAIRGQGNTEAFF.

The chain recombines TRBV6-5 with TRBJ2-2, with D possibly TRBD2 on 6 matching bases. The V end lost 6 bases, the J end lost 2 bases, and 7 bases lay between the germline ends. Germline values: CDR1 MNHEY, CDR2 SVGAGI. CDR3 length equals 13 residues. CDR3 residues: CASRTRNTGELFF. Here the CDR3 DNA reads TGTGCCAGCAGGACTAGAAACACCGGGGAGCTGTTTTTT.

The chain has TRBV7-2 and TRBJ2-1, with 7 bases fitting TRBD1. The germline CDR1 and CDR2 sequences are SGHTA and FQGNSA. The CDR3 spans 15 residues. Trimming took 5 bases from V and 13 from J; bases not matched to a gene: 17. This CDR3 reads CASSLSGDRAMPQFF. The CDR3 coding sequence is TGTGCCAGCAGCCTTAGTGGAGACAGGGCTATGCCCCAGTTCTTC.

The chain uses TRBV11-2 and TRBJ2-1, with TRBD2 matching over 7 bases. V gave up 4 bases and J gave up 5 bases; unmatched junction bases: 8. Germline CDR1 and CDR2: SGHAT and FQNNGV. The CDR3 is made up of 15 amino acids. The DNA for the CDR3 is TGTGCCAGCAGCTCACGGGGGGTGTTCGACAATGAGCAGTTCTTC. Protein: CASSSRGVFDNEQFF.

The genes are TRBV18 and TRBJ2-7, with 9 bases lining up with TRBD1. This CDR3 spans 17 amino acids. Germline values: CDR1 KGHSH, CDR2 LQKENI. Germline trimming cut 3 bases from V and 1 base from J; bases unmatched to any gene: 10. The CDR3 bases are TGTGCCAGCTCACCGGGACAGGGCAACTTTGGTTCCTACGAGCAGTACTTC. Translating gives CASSPGQGNFGSYEQYF.

This clone appeared a single time. The gene calls are TRBV4-3 and TRBJ1-1; D remains ambiguous. CDR3 length equals 13 residues. Trimming shortened V by 2 bases and J by 5 bases, and 9 bases separated the two germline ends. Germline loops: CDR1 LGHNA, CDR2 YSLEER. The CDR3 DNA sequence: TGCGCCAGCAGCCAAAAGTGGGATACTGAAGCTTTCTTT. Amino acids: CASSQKWDTEAFF.

The CDR3 loop reads CASSYTGTGVSTEAFF. Written as DNA, the CDR3 is TGTGCCAGCAGTTACACCGGGACAGGGGTCAGCACTGAAGCTTTCTTT. The V and J genes are TRBV6-5 and TRBJ1-1, with TRBD1 matching over 10 bases. CDR1 is MNHEY and CDR2 is SVGAGI in the germline V gene. The CDR3 contains 16 residues. V gave up 2 bases and J gave up 4 bases; unmatched junction bases: 7.

In its sample, this clone was seen once. The genes are TRBV27 and TRBJ2-1; D possibly corresponds to TRBD1 (5 bases). Germline-derived CDR1 and CDR2 are MNHEY and SMNVEV (reference sequence). Trimming removed 5 bases at V and 9 bases at J, with 17 bases between. This CDR3 is built from 14 residues. The CDR3 loop is CASSPTTVISEQFF. In nucleotides, the CDR3 is TGTGCCAGCAGTCCGACGACAGTAATTAGTGAGCAGTTCTTC.